The sequence of this T cell receptor beta chain was determined in a study of blood T cell repertoires in COVID-19. The wider study: Sites in the United States, Italy and Spain provided acute and convalescent COVID-19 samples. From T cells, B-cell-depleted T cells, or PBMCs came the material, which was cDNA or gDNA.

Living in roughly 25 US areas, the participants were between 18 and 89 years of age. Membership in each cohort depended on participant-reported clinical history. Some clones are missing from TCRdb's copy, which holds only in-frame ones; the method was immunoSEQ multiplex PCR. The sample shows over 200,000 clones, 70% to 85% of them seen only once. This clone appeared once. CDR3 length: 16 residues. J gave up 0 bases and V 3 bases, and 5 bases lay outside the gene matches. From germline, CDR1 is LGHNA and CDR2 YNFKEQ. The sequencing sample was made of PBMCs or T cells enriched from blood (not recorded which). The rearrangement joins TRBV4-2 to TRBJ1-5; the match to TRBD1 covers 7 bases. The clonotype was recovered from a man aged 60 to 69 who had recovered from COVID-19. DNA for the CDR3: TGTGCCAGCAGCCAGGACGGGACAGTTAGCAATCAGCCCCAGCATTTT. Translated: CASSQDGTVSNQPQHF.